These 30 T cell receptor beta chains originate from one sample sequenced in a study of blood T cell repertoires in COVID-19. Measured with immunoSEQ multiplex PCR; TCRdb has only the in-frame clones, and not every one. The table has a few hundred thousand clones, 80% to 90% seen once; the top ten hold around 4.1%. Sequenced input: PBMCs or T cells enriched from blood (not recorded which). These receptors were collected from a man aged 25 to 40 with acute COVID-19.

The rearrangement uses TRBV9 and TRBJ2-1; D unclear. The germline gives CDR1 SGDLS, CDR2 YYNGEE. The CDR3 consists of 15 residues. Trimming took 2 bases from V and 0 from J, leaving 9 bases between them. The CDR3 region is CASSVASLSYNEQFF. The CDR3 DNA follows: TGTGCCAGCAGCGTGGCCTCTCTCTCCTACAATGAGCAGTTCTTC.

J is TRBJ2-6 and V is TRBV19, with TRBD1 matching over 11 bases. J lost 2 bases, V lost 7 bases, and 16 bases had no gene match. This CDR3 spans 20 amino acids. CDR1 LNHDA and CDR2 SQIVND come from the germline V gene (reference sequence). CDR3 DNA: TGTGCCAGTACTAAGACTCGACCGGGACAGGGGGGCCCTGGGGCCAACGTCCTGACTTTC. As protein: CASTKTRPGQGGPGANVLTF.

This chain connects TRBV19 to TRBJ1-1; D gene unclear. Germline V lookup: CDR1 LNHDA, CDR2 SQIVND (reference sequence). The CDR3 runs 14 residues. Trimming removed 3 bases from V and 1 base from J, with 9 bases in between. The CDR3 spells CASSIGAGNTEAFF. CDR3 DNA sequence: TGTGCCAGTAGTATCGGCGCAGGGAACACTGAAGCTTTCTTT.

V is TRBV11-3 and J is TRBJ2-7; the D gene is possibly TRBD1 (6 bases). With 5 bases removed from V and 6 bases from J, the gap between germline ends came to 11 bases. Germline CDR1 and CDR2: SGHNT and YENEEA. The CDR3 runs to 12 residues. CDR3: CASSQGTSEQYV. CDR3 bases: TGTGCCAGCAGCCAAGGGACATCCGAGCAGTACGTC.

This rearrangement joins TRBV24-1 to TRBJ2-2, with a tentative D call TRBD1 (6 bases). The CDR3 extends over 15 amino acids. Trimming took off 7 bases at V and 7 bases at J, with 18 bases between the two ends. Germline V gives CDR1 KGHDR, CDR2 SFDVKD. The CDR3 spells CATRSFAGEIGELFF. Here the CDR3 DNA reads TGTGCCACCAGATCCTTCGCAGGGGAGATCGGGGAGCTGTTTTTT.

The V and J genes are TRBV3-1 (or the pseudogene TRBV3-2) and TRBJ1-6; TRBD1 might be the D (5 bases). This CDR3 contains 13 residues. Per the germline V gene, CDR1 is LGHDT and CDR2 is YNNKEL (reference sequence). The germline V and J ends were trimmed by 7 bases and 8 bases, with 12 bases remaining between them. This chain's CDR3 is CASNGGWDSPLHF. DNA for the CDR3: TGTGCCAGCAACGGGGGTTGGGATTCACCCCTCCACTTT.

This clone was counted a few times. J is TRBJ1-1 and V is TRBV6-1; possibly TRBD1 for D (5 bases). The CDR3 length is 15 residues. The V gene lost 1 base and the J gene lost 2 bases, with 11 bases spanning the gap. The germline gives CDR1 MNHNS, CDR2 SASEGT. The CDR3 is CASSEVWQGNTEAFF. The DNA of the CDR3 is TGTGCCAGCAGTGAAGTTTGGCAGGGTAACACTGAAGCTTTCTTT.

V gene TRBV19 combines with J gene TRBJ1-4; D not resolved. The CDR3 loop spans 11 amino acids. The V gene's germline CDR1 is LNHDA and CDR2 SQIVND (reference sequence). V gave up 8 bases and J gave up 6 bases, with 7 bases separating them. DNA of the CDR3: TGTGCCAGTCGTCGGGATGAAAAACTGTTTTTT. This translates into CASRRDEKLFF. The full variable domain, rest sourced from reference TRBV19 and TRBJ1-4, is DGGITQSPKYLFRKEGQNVTLSCEQNLNHDAMYWYRQDPGQGLRLIYYSQIVNDFQKGDIAEGYSVSREKKESFPLTVTSAQKNPTAFYLCASRRDEKLFFGSGTQLSVL.

The chain is built from TRBV7-2 and TRBJ2-1; D possibly corresponds to TRBD2 (6 bases). Germline V lookup: CDR1 SGHTA, CDR2 FQGNSA. This CDR3 spans 19 amino acids. Trimming shortened V by 6 bases and J by 0 bases, and 24 bases separated the two germline ends. The CDR3 DNA reads as TGTGCCAGCAGTCGACTAGAGGCGGGCTTAACTGGCTCCTACAATGAGCAGTTCTTC. Its translation: CASSRLEAGLTGSYNEQFF.

This chain uses TRBV10-1 with TRBJ2-5; the D gene is possibly TRBD2 (5 bases). The CDR3 length is 15 residues. The germline V gene has CDR1 WNHNN and CDR2 SYGVQD (reference sequence). Trimming removed 2 bases at V and 5 bases at J, with 15 bases between. The CDR3 coding sequence is TGCGCCAGCAGTGAGGGACCCGGTTCGGGGGAGACCCAGTACTTC. Its protein product is CASSEGPGSGETQYF.

This rearrangement joins TRBV6-5 to TRBJ1-6; the match to TRBD1 covers 9 bases. The CDR3 is 15 residues long. The V segment lost 5 bases and the J segment 8 bases; nucleotides outside the gene matches: 7. Germline loops: CDR1 MNHEY, CDR2 SVGAGI. The CDR3, as DNA: TGTGCCAGCAGTACCCGACAGGGGGATGATTCACCCCTCCACTTT. Its translation is CASSTRQGDDSPLHF.

The J gene is TRBJ2-5, the V gene TRBV5-4; TRBD1 is a possible D gene (6 bases). The CDR3 has 13 residues. V was clipped by 2 bases and J by 5 bases, with 10 bases between them. Germline V CDR1 and CDR2: SGHNT, YYREEE (reference sequence). This chain's CDR3 is CASSFNRVETQYF. The CDR3 DNA is TGTGCCAGCAGCTTCAACAGGGTTGAGACCCAGTACTTC. Using reference TRBV5-4 and TRBJ2-5 for the parts outside the CDR3, the full variable domain is ETGVTQSPTHLIKTRGQQVTLRCSSQSGHNTVSWYQQALGQGPQFIFQYYREEENGRGNFPPRFSGLQFPNYSSELNVNALELDDSALYLCASSFNRVETQYFGPGTRLLVL.

V is TRBV18 and J is TRBJ2-1; no reliable D call. The germline gives CDR1 KGHSH, CDR2 LQKENI. Trimming stripped 0 bases from V and 0 bases from J, with 12 bases between. The CDR3 runs 17 residues. The CDR3 region is CASSPPYTFSSYNEQFF. DNA for the CDR3: TGTGCCAGCTCACCACCGTACACCTTCAGCTCCTACAATGAGCAGTTCTTC.

This chain links TRBV7-2 with TRBJ1-4, with 9 positions matching TRBD1. The CDR3 extends over 16 amino acids. J lost 8 bases, V lost 3 bases, and 10 bases had no gene match. The V gene's germline CDR1 is SGHTA and CDR2 FQGNSA. This chain's CDR3 is CASSFGQGMVAEKLFF. The CDR3 nucleotides read TGTGCCAGCAGCTTTGGACAGGGGATGGTTGCAGAAAAACTGTTTTTT.

This sequence joins TRBV3-1 (or the pseudogene TRBV3-2) and TRBJ1-2, with TRBD1 matching 8 bases. The trim removed 5 bases at V and 4 bases at J, leaving 6 bases unmatched. The CDR3 is 14 amino acids. Germline lookup yields CDR1 LGHDT and CDR2 YNNKEL (reference sequence). CDR3 sequence reads: CASSGQGGGYGYTF. CDR3 in DNA: TGTGCCAGCAGCGGACAGGGAGGCGGCTATGGCTACACCTTC.

The rearrangement joins TRBV30 to TRBJ1-2, with 7 bases that match TRBD1. CDR1 and CDR2 (germline): GTSNPN, SVGIG (reference sequence). The J segment lost 4 bases and the V segment lost 0 bases, leaving 5 bases of the junction unmatched. This CDR3 is 14 amino acids long. The CDR3 is CAWSVPPGGYGYTF. CDR3 nucleotides: TGTGCCTGGAGTGTACCCCCAGGGGGCTATGGCTACACCTTC.

J is TRBJ1-1 and V is TRBV19; TRBD1 is a possible D gene (5 bases). V lost 6 bases and J 1 base, leaving 9 bases between the germline ends. The germline CDR1 and CDR2 sequences are LNHDA and SQIVND (reference sequence). The CDR3 spans 13 residues. The CDR3 here is CASRTDKNTEAFF. The CDR3 DNA is TGTGCCAGTAGGACAGACAAGAACACTGAAGCTTTCTTT.

The V and J genes are TRBV29-1 and TRBJ1-1; no firm D call. V gave up 2 bases and J gave up 1 base, with 5 bases separating them. Germline V gene data show CDR1 as SQVTM and CDR2 as ANQGSEA. This CDR3 comprises 12 residues. Here the CDR3 DNA reads TGCAGCGTTGAAAGACAGAACACTGAAGCTTTCTTT. Protein: CSVERQNTEAFF.

The chain couples TRBV6-5 to TRBJ1-6; D gene uncertain. This CDR3 is built from 14 residues. V was clipped by 2 bases and J by 9 bases, with 11 bases between them. Germline CDR1 is MNHEY and CDR2 is SVGAGI. The CDR3 DNA reads TGTGCCAGCAGTTACAGAGGATTGGGTTCACCCCTCCACTTT. This translates into CASSYRGLGSPLHF.

The gene calls are TRBV20-1 and TRBJ2-5; D remains ambiguous. Trimming shortened V by 7 bases and J by 2 bases, and 8 bases separated the two germline ends. The CDR3 has 11 amino acids. From germline, CDR1 is DFQATT and CDR2 SNEGSKA (reference sequence). CDR3 coding DNA: TGCAGTGTGTACAAACAAGAGACCCAGTACTTC. This encodes CSVYKQETQYF.

The chain links TRBV5-1 to TRBJ2-3; 14 nucleotides match TRBD2. Germline V gives CDR1 SGHRS, CDR2 YFSETQ. Trimming cost V 0 bases and J 1 base; bases outside gene matches: 7. This CDR3 has 19 residues. CDR3 DNA sequence: TGCGCCAGCAGCTTGGATGGTCGGGGACTAGCGGGGGGCACAGATACGCAGTATTTT. Amino acids: CASSLDGRGLAGGTDTQYF.

The chain couples TRBV9 to TRBJ1-1; 8 bases agree with TRBD1. The J segment lost 5 bases and the V segment lost 4 bases, leaving 4 bases of the junction unmatched. Looked up from germline, CDR1 is SGDLS and CDR2 is YYNGEE. The CDR3 is made up of 13 amino acids. CDR3 amino acids: CASSPGDRTEAFF. The CDR3 DNA is TGTGCCAGCAGCCCTGGGGACAGGACTGAAGCTTTCTTT. Drawing the rest from reference TRBV9 and TRBJ1-1, the complete variable domain is DSGVTQTPKHLITATGQRVTLRCSPRSGDLSVYWYQQSLDQGLQFLIQYYNGEERAKGNILERFSAQQFPDLHSELNLSSLELGDSALYFCASSPGDRTEAFFGQGTRLTVV.

The chain recombines TRBV7-6 with TRBJ2-5; D is ambiguous. The CDR3 runs 13 residues. Germline CDR1 is SGHVS and CDR2 is FNYEAQ. The germline V and J ends were trimmed by 6 bases and 3 bases, with 11 bases remaining between them. The CDR3 sequence: CASSSRLEETQYF. The CDR3 DNA reads as TGTGCCAGCAGTTCCCGACTGGAAGAGACCCAGTACTTC.

This chain connects TRBV18 to TRBJ2-7, with D possibly matching TRBD1 (5 bases). CDR1 KGHSH and CDR2 LQKENI come from the germline V gene. The V and J ends lost 5 bases and 2 bases respectively, with 16 bases between them. The CDR3 is 15 amino acids. DNA for the CDR3: TGTGCCAGCTCAGTGGGTGGGGCTCCTGCCTACGAGCAGTACGTC. Translating gives CASSVGGAPAYEQYV.

This sequence joins TRBV6-1 and TRBJ2-1; no firm D call. The ends were cut back, 1 base at V and 1 base at J, with 8 bases in the middle. This CDR3 is built from 15 residues. Germline loops: CDR1 MNHNS, CDR2 SASEGT. The CDR3, as DNA: TGTGCCAGCAGTGAAGAGAGAGGATCCTACAATGAGCAGTTCTTC. This codes for CASSEERGSYNEQFF.

This clone was seen a handful of times. The gene calls are TRBV28 and TRBJ1-2, with D unclear. Germline lookup yields CDR1 MDHEN and CDR2 SYDVKM. The CDR3 contains 14 residues. Trimming left V 2 bases short and J 0 bases short, with 7 bases between. CDR3: CASSLGQTNYGYTF. The CDR3 DNA follows: TGTGCCAGCAGTTTAGGGCAGACTAACTATGGCTACACCTTC.

The V gene is TRBV7-8, the J gene TRBJ1-5; D unclear. The V gene lost 0 bases and the J gene lost 7 bases, with 7 bases spanning the gap. Germline CDR1 is SGHVS and CDR2 is FQNEAQ. This CDR3 is 13 amino acids long. The DNA for the CDR3 is TGTGCCAGCAGCTTAGCCCGGGAACAGCCCCAGCATTTT. This sequence encodes CASSLAREQPQHF.

The chain combines TRBV7-2 with TRBJ1-6, with D uncertain. This CDR3 is 15 amino acids long. Germline-derived CDR1 and CDR2 are SGHTA and FQGNSA. V was cut by 5 bases and J by 8 bases, with 16 bases left in between. The CDR3 sequence is CASSPLPSGDSPLHF. CDR3 DNA: TGTGCCAGCAGCCCTCTCCCCTCCGGGGATTCACCCCTCCACTTT.

This rearrangement joins TRBV6-5 to TRBJ2-5; 9 positions agree with TRBD1. With 8 bases clipped from V and 5 bases from J, the junction kept 9 bases outside the gene matches. CDR3 size: 14 residues. CDR1 MNHEY and CDR2 SVGAGI come from the germline V gene. The CDR3 region has the DNA TGTGCCAGCTCCGATCAGACAGGGGGGGAGACCCAGTACTTC. It translates to CASSDQTGGETQYF.

This sequence joins TRBV7-9 and TRBJ1-1; 7 bases are shared with TRBD1. V dropped 1 base and J dropped 4; count of bases not matched to a gene: 3. The germline V gene has CDR1 SEHNR and CDR2 FQNEAQ (reference sequence). The CDR3 spans 14 residues. The DNA for the CDR3 is TGTGCCAGCAGCTTAGAGGGGGCGAGCACTGAAGCTTTCTTT. Its protein product is CASSLEGASTEAFF.